A single sample gave rise to the 8 T cell receptor beta chains below, sequenced in a study of cytotoxic CD8 clonotypes in ibrutinib-treated CLL. Sequenced by immunoSEQ multiplex PCR; TCRdb stores in-frame clones only, minus some. The sample records about 25,000 clones, 55% to 70% being singletons. The source was PBMCs, collected at disease progression, from a patient treated with ibrutinib. These receptor sequences come from a human donor with chronic lymphocytic leukemia.

This chain uses TRBV4-3 with TRBJ1-2; D not resolved. The CDR3 contains 14 residues. CDR1 and CDR2 from the germline V gene are LGHNA and YSLEER. V lost 0 bases to trimming and J lost 1 base, with 6 bases between them. The CDR3 protein is CASSQDRYNYGYTF. CDR3 sequence (DNA): TGCGCCAGCAGCCAAGACAGGTATAACTATGGCTACACCTTC.

J is TRBJ1-5 and V is TRBV11-2; 9 positions agree with TRBD1. The CDR3 is made up of 14 amino acids. Germline V gives CDR1 SGHAT, CDR2 FQNNGV. With V trimmed by 5 bases and J by 6 bases, 5 bases remained unmatched. CDR3: CASSRRQGGQPQHF. Written as DNA, the CDR3 is TGTGCCAGCAGCCGCCGACAGGGGGGTCAGCCCCAGCATTTT. The full variable domain, its missing parts supplied by reference TRBV11-2 and TRBJ1-5, is EAGVAQSPRYKIIEKRQSVAFWCNPISGHATLYWYQQILGQGPKLLIQFQNNGVVDDSQLPKDRFSAERLKGVDSTLKIQPAKLEDSAVYLCASSRRQGGQPQHFGDGTRLSIL.

This sequence joins TRBV5-4 and TRBJ1-2, with D possibly TRBD1 on 6 matching bases. The V end was cut by 2 bases, the J end by 0 bases, with 8 bases between. The CDR3 has 14 residues. Germline V CDR1 and CDR2: SGHNT, YYREEE (reference sequence). The CDR3 nucleotides are TGTGCCAGCAGCTTCACAGGGACTAACTATGGCTACACCTTC. This gives the protein CASSFTGTNYGYTF. Based on the CDR3 plus reference TRBV5-4 and TRBJ1-2, the full variable domain is ETGVTQSPTHLIKTRGQQVTLRCSSQSGHNTVSWYQQALGQGPQFIFQYYREEENGRGNFPPRFSGLQFPNYSSELNVNALELDDSALYLCASSFTGTNYGYTFGSGTRLTVV.

V gene TRBV19 combines with J gene TRBJ2-2, with 8 positions matching TRBD2. V lost 5 bases and J lost 11; bases outside the gene matches: 10. Germline CDR1 is LNHDA and CDR2 is SQIVND (reference sequence). This CDR3 spans 14 amino acids. CDR3 in amino acids: CASSPGLGFSELFF. The CDR3 nucleotides are TGTGCCAGTAGTCCGGGACTAGGTTTTAGTGAGCTGTTTTTT.

This clone occurred a few times. The chain has TRBV6-5 and TRBJ2-7; TRBD1 might be the D (6 bases). The germline CDR1 and CDR2 sequences are MNHEY and SVGAGI. This CDR3 is 15 amino acids long. Trimming took 0 bases from V and 0 from J, leaving 9 bases between them. Written as DNA, the CDR3 is TGTGCCAGCAGTTACTCGAACAGGGACTCCTACGAGCAGTACTTC. It yields the protein CASSYSNRDSYEQYF.

The chain carries TRBV6-6 and TRBJ1-5; unclear D gene. The germline CDR1 and CDR2 sequences are MNHNY and SVGAGI (reference sequence). V was cut by 6 bases and J by 4 bases, with 10 bases left in between. The CDR3 is made up of 13 amino acids. CDR3 sequence (DNA): TGTGCCAGCAGCCTACAAGGAAATCAGCCCCAGCATTTT. Protein product: CASSLQGNQPQHF.

The chain employs TRBV5-1 and TRBJ1-2, with D possibly being TRBD1 (6 bases). The CDR3 has 14 amino acids. Trimming pared 1 base from V and 8 bases from J, leaving 15 bases between. Germline V CDR1 and CDR2: SGHRS, YFSETQ. The CDR3 DNA follows: TGCGCCAGCAGCTTGTTTGCAGGGGAGGAGGGCTACACCTTC. Translating gives CASSLFAGEEGYTF.

V and J are TRBV30 and TRBJ1-1; no reliable D call. The CDR3 loop spans 13 amino acids. Germline V gives CDR1 GTSNPN, CDR2 SVGIG (reference sequence). The V and J ends lost 7 bases and 0 bases respectively, with 12 bases between them. The CDR3 sequence is CASSDTMNTEAFF. The CDR3 DNA follows: TGTGCCTCCAGCGACACTATGAACACTGAAGCTTTCTTT.